Below, 21 T cell receptor beta chains from the same sample are listed, as sequenced in a study of metastatic and nonmetastatic thyroid tumors. Treatment of any kind had been given to no patient before thyroid surgery. MiXCR re-clonotyped the PCR reads for TCRdb. The data show over 7,500 clones, roughly 9.7% seen once. The sequencing sample was made of tumor tissue. These receptors were obtained from a female donor with papillary thyroid cancer or a benign thyroid nodule (not recorded which). Some clones in this sample may be carry-over from other donors' samples.

This clone was seen more than once but under ten times. The junction departs from germline at one end; a sequencing error may be responsible. This rearrangement joins TRBV5-1 to TRBJ2-1; 7 nucleotides line up with TRBD2. CDR3 length: 16 amino acids. Per germline, CDR1 SGHRS and CDR2 YFSETQ. The DNA for the CDR3 is TGCGCCAGCAGCTTGGATTTGCGGGGGACCTACACTGAGCAGTTCTTC. Amino acids: CASSLDLRGTYTEQFF.

This clone was found many times. A much larger clone differs from this one at a single base, so this may be a read error. The chain recombines TRBV7-2 with TRBJ2-1; D not certain. Germline loops: CDR1 SGHTA, CDR2 FQGNSA. V was shortened by 6 bases and J by 0 bases, with 12 bases between the two germline ends. The CDR3 is 15 amino acids. The CDR3: CASSRRASSYNEQFF. CDR3 bases: TGTGCCAGCAGTCGACGAGCCAGCTCCTACAATGAGCAGTTCTTC.

By proportion, this clone is medium-sized. This sequence joins TRBV6-1 and TRBJ1-2; unclear D gene. The V end was cut by 3 bases, the J end by 5 bases, with 16 bases between. The CDR3 length is 15 residues. Looked up from germline, CDR1 is MNHNS and CDR2 is SASEGT. CDR3 nucleotides: TGTGCCAGCAGTGAGTTGGGCAGTGGACGGTATGGCTACACCTTC. Protein: CASSELGSGRYGYTF.

V usage is TRBV28 and J usage is TRBJ1-2, with 9 bases matching TRBD1. Trimming removed 6 bases from V and 3 bases from J; junction bases left unmatched: 11. The CDR3 covers 16 residues. Germline V gene sequence: CDR1 MDHEN, CDR2 SYDVKM. CDR3 amino acids: CASRYRGRSYDYGYTF. Written as DNA, the CDR3 is TGTGCCAGCAGGTACAGGGGGCGAAGTTACGACTATGGCTACACCTTC.

There are many counts of this clone. V gene TRBV9 combines with J gene TRBJ1-5; TRBD1 matches 9 bases. This CDR3 is built from 15 residues. The trim removed 4 bases at V and 6 bases at J, leaving 8 bases unmatched. CDR1 is SGDLS and CDR2 is YYNGEE in the germline V gene. The CDR3 sequence: CASSPGTGSAQPQHF. In nucleotides, the CDR3 is TGTGCCAGCAGCCCGGGGACAGGGTCAGCTCAGCCCCAGCATTTT.

By frequency in the sample, this clone is medium-sized. V gene TRBV15 combines with J gene TRBJ2-1; D remains unclear. V lost 1 base to trimming and J lost 5 bases, with 9 bases between them. The CDR3 is made up of 14 amino acids. Germline V gives CDR1 LNHNV, CDR2 YYDKDF (reference sequence). The CDR3 region has the DNA TGTGCCACCAGCAGAGGGCAGACCCACAATGAGCAGTTCTTC. This gives the protein CATSRGQTHNEQFF.

Comments on this clone: A read error may explain this, as a much larger clone is one base away. V usage is TRBV6-1 and J usage is TRBJ1-6; 8 bases align to TRBD1. The germline V gene has CDR1 MNHNS and CDR2 SASEGT. The CDR3 has 15 residues. The CDR3 region is CASSDRGSYNPPLHF. CDR3 DNA: TGTGCCAGCAGCGACAGGGGCTCCTATAATCCACCCCTCCACTTT.

This clone was recorded many times. The chain links TRBV20-1 to TRBJ2-1, with D tentatively TRBD1 (5 bases). Germline CDR1 is DFQATT and CDR2 is SNEGSKA (reference sequence). V was clipped by 3 bases and J by 7 bases, with 16 bases between them. CDR3 size: 14 residues. CDR3 sequence: CSASNGQGLNEQFF. CDR3 DNA sequence: TGCAGTGCTAGTAATGGGCAGGGTCTTAATGAGCAGTTCTTC.

This clone was seen ten or more times. The J gene is TRBJ1-2, the V gene TRBV5-4; D is perhaps TRBD1 (5 bases). The CDR3 is 13 residues long. From germline, CDR1 is SGHNT and CDR2 YYREEE (reference sequence). Trimming took off 0 bases at V and 7 bases at J, with 10 bases between the two ends. The CDR3 DNA follows: TGTGCCAGCAGCTTGGAATCAGGGTTTGGCTACACCTTC. Protein sequence: CASSLESGFGYTF.

The rearrangement joins TRBV12-3 or TRBV12-4 to TRBJ2-7; D possibly corresponds to TRBD1 (5 bases). V gave up 2 bases and J gave up 5 bases, with 16 bases separating them. This CDR3 contains 15 residues. The CDR3 region has the DNA TGTGCCAGCAGTTTATCCGCCCAGGGTCTTGACGAGCAGTACTTC. It yields the protein CASSLSAQGLDEQYF.

This clone showed up many times. The rearrangement links TRBV6-4 to TRBJ2-1; D is ambiguous. This CDR3 has 13 amino acids. V dropped 2 bases and J dropped 8 bases, with 10 bases sitting between them. Germline V lookup: CDR1 MRHNA, CDR2 SNTAGT. The CDR3 loop reads CASSDGPLYEQFF. CDR3 bases: TGTGCCAGCAGTGACGGGCCCCTCTATGAGCAGTTCTTC.

This clone qualifies as medium-sized. V usage is TRBV2 and J usage is TRBJ2-2; 7 bases line up with TRBD1. The CDR3 runs to 13 residues. Germline V gene lookup returns CDR1 SNHLY and CDR2 FYNNEI. V lost 6 bases, J lost 7 bases, and 5 bases stayed unmatched. The CDR3 coding sequence is TGTGCCAGCAGACTCGGGACAGACGGGGAGCTGTTTTTT. It encodes CASRLGTDGELFF.

This clone ranks as medium-sized. This chain connects TRBV19 to TRBJ1-1, with D hard to call. From germline, CDR1 is LNHDA and CDR2 SQIVND (reference sequence). CDR3 length: 13 amino acids. Deletions cut 1 base from V and 4 bases from J, with 7 bases between. In DNA, the CDR3 is TGTGCCAGTAGTATAGGGCTCTCCACTGAAGCTTTCTTT. Protein sequence: CASSIGLSTEAFF.

This rearrangement joins TRBV20-1 to TRBJ2-3, with 9 bases lining up with TRBD2. This CDR3 has 15 amino acids. Germline CDR1 DFQATT, CDR2 SNEGSKA (reference sequence). The V gene end was trimmed by 4 bases and the J gene end by 4 bases; junction bases not matched to a gene: 9. CDR3 in DNA: TGCAGTGCTATTTTTGGCGGGGGGGCGGCAGATACGCAGTATTTT. Protein sequence: CSAIFGGGAADTQYF.

Points on this clone: A much larger clone differs by one base, so this may be a read error. This chain connects TRBV14 to TRBJ2-5; 7 nucleotides align to TRBD2. J lost 2 bases, V lost 6 bases, and 3 bases had no gene match. The length of the CDR3 is 13 residues. Germline values: CDR1 SGHDN, CDR2 FVKESK. The DNA for the CDR3 is TGTGCCAGCAGGCGGGGACTACAAGAGACCCAGTACTTC. This encodes CASRRGLQETQYF.

This clone was counted a single time. V usage is TRBV19 and J usage is TRBJ2-3; TRBD1 aligns across 10 bases. The germline gives CDR1 LNHDA, CDR2 SQIVND (reference sequence). The CDR3 runs to 16 residues. V lost 3 bases to trimming and J lost 5 bases; unmatched junction nucleotides: 8. The CDR3 region has the DNA TGTGCCAGTAGTATGAGACAGGGGGCTAGTGTAGATACGCAGTATTTT. Protein: CASSMRQGASVDTQYF. Full variable domain (missing parts from reference TRBV19 and TRBJ2-3): DGGITQSPKYLFRKEGQNVTLSCEQNLNHDAMYWYRQDPGQGLRLIYYSQIVNDFQKGDIAEGYSVSREKKESFPLTVTSAQKNPTAFYLCASSMRQGASVDTQYFGPGTRLTVL.

As concerns this clone: A much larger clone differs by one base, so this may be a read error. The gene calls are TRBV4-1 and TRBJ2-1, with unresolved D. Germline CDR1 is MGHRA and CDR2 is YSYEKL. The CDR3 totals 15 residues. The CDR3 spells CAGSHITSSYNEQFF. DNA of the CDR3: TGCGCCGGCAGCCATATCACCAGCTCCTACAATGAGCAGTTCTTC.

This clone is labeled medium-sized. The chain joins TRBV6-2 or TRBV6-3 to TRBJ1-5; D possibly corresponds to TRBD1 (6 bases). The CDR3 extends over 14 amino acids. The germline CDR1 and CDR2 sequences are MNHEY and SVGEGT. Trimming shortened V by 7 bases and J by 0 bases, and 10 bases separated the two germline ends. The CDR3 nucleotides read TGTGCCAGCAACAGGGTCGATAGCAATCAGCCCCAGCATTTT. Translating it yields CASNRVDSNQPQHF.

This clone was seen at least ten times. The chain joins TRBV7-2 to TRBJ2-2; D perhaps matches TRBD1 (6 bases). Germline-derived CDR1 and CDR2 are SGHTA and FQGNSA. The CDR3 has 14 amino acids. Trimming took 6 bases from V and 2 from J, leaving 10 bases between them. In DNA, the CDR3 is TGTGCCAGCAGGCCCAGGGGAAACACCGGGGAGCTGTTTTTT. It specifies CASRPRGNTGELFF.

Concerning this clone: This may arise from a read error, as a much more abundant clone is one base away. The same CDR3 also results from other DNA sequences found in this sample. The chain couples TRBV4-1 to TRBJ1-1; D remains ambiguous. The V end was cut by 0 bases, the J end by 2 bases, with 10 bases between. Germline V gene lookup returns CDR1 MGHRA and CDR2 YSYEKL. The length of the CDR3 is 15 residues. The CDR3 loop reads CASSQDLGVNTEAFF. CDR3 DNA sequence: TGCGCCAGCAGCCAAGATCTTGGTGTAAACACTGAAGCTTTCTTT.

By share of the sample, this clone is medium-sized (0.01 to 0.1%). The chain recombines TRBV28 with TRBJ2-3; 8 bases align to TRBD2. The CDR3 has 16 amino acids. The trim removed 4 bases at V and 2 bases at J, leaving 8 bases unmatched. Germline V gene sequence: CDR1 MDHEN, CDR2 SYDVKM. CDR3 region: CASSSPGGPHTDTQYF. CDR3 DNA: TGTGCCAGCAGTTCCCCGGGGGGGCCACACACAGATACGCAGTATTTT.